Shown below are 17 T cell receptor beta chains from a single sample sequenced in a study of blood T cell repertoires in COVID-19. The repertoire was sequenced with immunoSEQ multiplex PCR; TCRdb's copy has only in-frame clones and lacks some. Altogether about 110,000 clones are present, around 68% being singletons, with the ten largest covering approximately 8%. Sequencing was done on a sample of peripheral blood. These receptors were taken from a woman in her sixties or seventies with acute or convalescent COVID-19.

The V call is TRBV7-8, the J call TRBJ1-3, with TRBD1 matching over 8 bases. Germline CDR1 SGHVS, CDR2 FQNEAQ. The CDR3 runs to 14 residues. The V and J ends lost 5 bases and 10 bases, in that order; junction bases with no gene match: 10. For the CDR3, the DNA is TGTGCCAGCAGCCAAGGACAGGGAGGGGAGACCATATATTTT. Translation: CASSQGQGGETIYF.

V usage is TRBV9 and J usage is TRBJ2-5; 7 bases line up with TRBD2. CDR1 is SGDLS, CDR2 YYNGEE, per germline. The CDR3 has 14 residues. The V and J ends lost 3 bases and 0 bases, in that order; junction bases with no gene match: 2. This CDR3 is CASSAGGYQETQYF. Written as DNA, the CDR3 is TGTGCCAGCAGCGCGGGAGGATACCAAGAGACCCAGTACTTC.

There are a few counts of this clone. V usage is TRBV5-1 and J usage is TRBJ1-1; D ambiguous. This CDR3 contains 15 residues. The V gene lost 2 bases and the J gene lost 0 bases, with 11 bases spanning the gap. CDR1 and CDR2 (germline): SGHRS, YFSETQ. DNA for the CDR3: TGCGCCAGCAGCTTTCAGGCAGCGGTGAACACTGAAGCTTTCTTT. Its translation is CASSFQAAVNTEAFF.

In this sample, this clone turned up once. The genes are TRBV6-1 and TRBJ2-7, with 7 bases that match TRBD1. The germline V gene encodes CDR1 MNHNS and CDR2 SASEGT. Trimming took 1 base from V and 3 from J; bases not matched to a gene: 6. The CDR3 is 15 amino acids. CDR3 region: CASSEVRGRVYEQYF. The CDR3 region has the DNA TGTGCCAGCAGTGAAGTAAGGGGGCGCGTCTACGAGCAGTACTTC.

The chain carries TRBV19 and TRBJ2-3; TRBD2 might be the D (5 bases). CDR1 and CDR2 from the germline V gene are LNHDA and SQIVND (reference sequence). The ends were cut back, 3 bases at V and 6 bases at J, with 16 bases in the middle. This CDR3 contains 15 residues. The CDR3: CASSIRGIGVDTQYF. The CDR3, as DNA: TGTGCCAGTAGTATTCGGGGTATCGGGGTGGATACGCAGTATTTT.

This clone occurred a few times. This chain uses TRBV6-2 or TRBV6-3 with TRBJ2-3, with TRBD2 matching 9 bases. Germline CDR1 MNHEY, CDR2 SVGEGT. V shed 5 bases and J 6 bases; nucleotides not matched to a gene: 9. The CDR3 sequence is 15 residues long. CDR3 nucleotides: TGTGCCAGCAGTCGACAGGGCCTAGCGGGGGATACGCAGTATTTT. Protein sequence: CASSRQGLAGDTQYF.

This chain links TRBV30 with TRBJ1-2; 9 bases agree with TRBD1. CDR1 and CDR2 (germline): GTSNPN, SVGIG (reference sequence). The CDR3 runs to 12 residues. The ends lost 3 bases at V and 7 bases at J; junction bases unmatched: 3. DNA of the CDR3: TGTGCCTGGAGCCGGGACAGGGTTGGCTACACCTTC. It translates to CAWSRDRVGYTF.

J is TRBJ1-5 and V is TRBV29-1; no definite D call. Between the trimmed V and J ends, which lost 7 bases and 4 bases, there was a span of 11 bases. Germline-derived CDR1 and CDR2 are SQVTM and ANQGSEA. This CDR3 has 12 residues. DNA for the CDR3: TGCAGCGCGGAACTAACGAATCAGCCCCAGCATTTT. Protein product: CSAELTNQPQHF. The full variable domain, completed using reference TRBV29-1 and TRBJ1-5, is SAVISQKPSRDICQRGTSLTIQCQVDSQVTMMFWYRQQPGQSLTLIATANQGSEATYESGFVIDKFPISRPNLTFSTLTVSNMSPEDSSIYLCSAELTNQPQHFGDGTRLSIL.

V usage is TRBV27 and J usage is TRBJ2-7; D perhaps matches TRBD1 (6 bases). The CDR3 is made up of 16 amino acids. Germline CDR1 MNHEY, CDR2 SMNVEV (reference sequence). Trimming removed 5 bases at V and 5 bases at J, with 22 bases between. The CDR3 DNA reads as TGTGCCAGCAGTCCAATCATGTTCCGTCAGGGGAACGAGCAGTACTTC. It encodes CASSPIMFRQGNEQYF.

This clone came up a few times. The chain uses TRBV30 and TRBJ1-6; possibly TRBD1 for D (5 bases). The germline V gene encodes CDR1 GTSNPN and CDR2 SVGIG (reference sequence). V was shortened by 1 base and J by 7 bases, with 8 bases between the two germline ends. This CDR3 is 13 amino acids long. The CDR3 spells CAWSGGGNSPLHF. CDR3 coding DNA: TGTGCCTGGAGTGGGGGGGGGAATTCACCCCTCCACTTT.

The chain couples TRBV28 to TRBJ2-4; D might be TRBD1 (6 bases). Per germline, CDR1 MDHEN and CDR2 SYDVKM. CDR3 length equals 14 residues. V was clipped by 5 bases and J by 8 bases, with 16 bases between them. CDR3 coding DNA: TGTGCCAGCAGTCTATCGACGGGACACTACATTCAGTACTTC. Encoded protein: CASSLSTGHYIQYF.

The J gene is TRBJ1-6, the V gene TRBV6-5; TRBD1 matches 9 bases. With V trimmed by 6 bases and J by 4 bases, 4 bases remained unmatched. The V gene's germline CDR1 is MNHEY and CDR2 SVGAGI. This CDR3 has 15 amino acids. CDR3 region: CASRGTGMYNSPLHF. The CDR3 DNA reads as TGTGCCAGCAGAGGGACAGGGATGTATAATTCACCCCTCCACTTT.

V is TRBV5-6 and J is TRBJ1-1; TRBD1 is a possible D gene (5 bases). V was cut by 3 bases and J by 1 base, with 19 bases left in between. The CDR3 is made up of 17 amino acids. CDR1 is SGHDT, CDR2 YYEEEE, per germline. The CDR3 DNA follows: TGTGCCAGCAGCTCGGACACTTTCCGCTTAGGGAACACTGAAGCTTTCTTT. Amino acid sequence: CASSSDTFRLGNTEAFF.

The genes are TRBV5-3 and TRBJ1-3; D gene unclear. TRBV5-3 is known as an ORF, though its function is uncertain. Trimming stripped 1 base from V and 0 bases from J, with 8 bases between. The CDR3 has 15 residues. Here the CDR3 DNA reads TGTGCCAGAAGCTTGTGGGGAGGCTCTGGAAACACCATATATTTT. Its protein is CARSLWGGSGNTIYF.

The chain joins TRBV19 to TRBJ2-5; D may be TRBD1 (6 bases). CDR3 size: 14 residues. Germline loops: CDR1 LNHDA, CDR2 SQIVND (reference sequence). Between the trimmed V and J ends, which lost 6 bases and 5 bases, there was a span of 16 bases. The CDR3 DNA follows: TGTGCCAGTAGGGAGACAGGTCGTTGGGAGACCCAGTACTTC. It encodes CASRETGRWETQYF.

The gene calls are TRBV5-4 and TRBJ1-1; D is perhaps TRBD1 (6 bases). V was trimmed by 0 bases and J by 3 bases, leaving 12 bases between them. Germline values: CDR1 SGHNT, CDR2 YYREEE (reference sequence). This CDR3 is 15 amino acids long. The CDR3 sequence is CASSLVRGGDTEAFF. In DNA, the CDR3 is TGTGCCAGCAGCTTGGTAAGAGGGGGAGACACTGAAGCTTTCTTT.

The chain links TRBV6-5 to TRBJ2-7; D is ambiguous. CDR1 and CDR2 (germline): MNHEY, SVGAGI. V lost 7 bases, J lost 0 bases, and 13 bases lay in between. The CDR3 length is 14 residues. In nucleotides, the CDR3 is TGTGCCAGCATGAGGCAGTCCAACTCCTACGAGCAGTACTTC. Translation gives CASMRQSNSYEQYF.